Here is one TCR beta chain with its context. The antigen is unknown. The entry originates in a study of post-analysis software for immune sequencing data. The study, taken as a whole, reports: Elevated frequency relative to controls characterized several TRBV segments in patients, TRBV5-6, TRBV5-1 and TRBV20-1 among them.

CDR1 and CDR2 from the germline V gene are MDHEN and SYDVKM. V shed 11 bases and J 6 bases; nucleotides not matched to a gene: 17. The CDR3 loop spans 15 amino acids. TCR beta cDNA libraries included unique molecular identifiers. MiXCR was run by TCRdb on the PCR reads, yielding one entry per CDR3 protein. The sample consists of a few hundred thousand distinct CDR3 sequences, about a third of them appearing once. Sequencing input: blood. The clonotype comes from a girl aged 10 to 17 with multiple sclerosis. The rearrangement uses TRBV28 and TRBJ1-1; 8 nucleotides line up with TRBD1. The CDR3 DNA sequence: TGTGCCGCCCGAGGGGGCCGGGGACAGGTCTCTGAAGCTTTCTTT. This sequence encodes CAARGGRGQVSEAFF.